This T cell receptor beta chain comes out of a study of CD8+ T cells in alopecia areata. Across the whole study: It was 6 to 18 months of tofacitinib, and then there were 6 months off drug.

The V end was cut by 0 bases, the J end by 0 bases, with 8 bases between. Germline lookup yields CDR1 SGHDT and CDR2 YYEEEE. CDR3 length: 15 amino acids. Sequencing templates came from extracted RNA that was reverse transcribed into cDNA. TCRdb keeps only in-frame clones here, not all; method: immunoSEQ multiplex PCR. This sample carries 100,000 to 150,000 clones, roughly three fifths of them seen once, and the ten largest clones take roughly 4.3%. This specimen was CD4+ T cells sorted from blood, taken at week 0. V is TRBV5-6 and J is TRBJ2-3, with D possibly being TRBD2 (6 bases). The origin of this receptor is a human donor with alopecia areata. The CDR3 region is CASSLEGTSTDTQYF. The CDR3 bases are TGTGCCAGCAGCTTGGAGGGGACTAGCACAGATACGCAGTATTTT.